The clone carrying this T cell receptor beta chain was counted once. The antigen remains unidentified. The data are from a study of blood T cells in healthy people across ages. Next came a second PCR, run for about 7 to 11 cycles, which used a sample-barcoded 5' primer along with a J-beta primer mix. TCRdb re-called the 5' RACE reads through MiXCR, storing one row per CDR3 protein. The data contain around 1,000,000 distinct CDR3 sequences, about 23% of them singletons. CDR3 length equals 13 residues. V shed 5 bases and J shed 9 bases, with 13 bases lying between them. Germline V gene sequence: CDR1 SGHNT, CDR2 YENEEA. Broader study findings: Among long-lived donors, naive CD4+ cells were more numerous and diversity higher than in aged donors. Investigators treated diversity estimates from one million T cells as underestimates.

The same sample was also studied in work on T cells of mothers and their children. In that study: The study sampled a few healthy Caucasian mothers and their six children.

The chain couples TRBV11-3 to TRBJ2-2, with D unresolved. This TCR was sampled from a girl aged 2-10 years in good health. Input material: blood. This CDR3 reads CASSASGSRELFF. The DNA of the CDR3 is TGTGCCAGCAGCGCGTCTGGGTCCCGGGAGCTGTTTTTT.